This T cell receptor beta chain comes out of a study of cytomegalovirus exposure and HLA in healthy donors. About the study: Drawn from HLA-typed donors, roughly 87 million unique TCRs were held in an early data release.

CDR3 size: 16 residues. With 0 bases clipped from V and 5 bases from J, the junction kept 6 bases outside the gene matches. Germline CDR1 SGHNT, CDR2 YYREEE (reference sequence). Concerning this clone itself: Its antigen is still unknown.

The PCR made use of 60 Vbeta and 13 Jbeta primers. Profiled with immunoSEQ multiplex PCR; TCRdb holds only in-frame clones, not every one. The table shows about 150,000 clones, with roughly 80% occurring only once. Study-wide results and caveats: Earlier analysis found most TCR beta V segments productive about 87% or about 30% of the time.

The sequencing input was PBMCs. The receptor's source is a woman between 45 and 65 years old in good health and CMV-seropositive. The chain couples TRBV5-4 to TRBJ2-1; TRBD1 matches at 9 bases. The CDR3 DNA follows: TGTGCCAGCAGCTTGGGCCCGGGACAGGGCGACAATGAGCAGTTCTTC. Amino acid sequence: CASSLGPGQGDNEQFF.